This TCR beta chain was recorded in a study of T cell repertoires in aging, cancer and after chemotherapy. Study-level findings and limits: Untreated cancer patients had significantly lower blood TCR diversity than age-matched healthy donors.

Amplification of TCR beta used genomic DNA extracted from peripheral blood. TRB rearrangements spanning V, D and J were amplified using mixed TRB-A/B primers. TCRdb called the multiplex PCR reads again in MiXCR, with one record for every CDR3 protein. The table lists over 8,500 distinct CDR3 sequences, around 22% of them singletons, with around 3% in the top ten. With 2 bases removed from V and 5 bases from J, the gap between germline ends came to 10 bases. Per germline, CDR1 MNHEY and CDR2 SVGEGT. The CDR3 runs to 14 residues. Comments on this clonotype: Antigen unknown.

V is TRBV6-2 or TRBV6-3 and J is TRBJ2-1; no reliable D call. The sequenced material came from blood. The receptor was isolated from a human donor in good health. Here the CDR3 reads CASSYGVVHNEQFF. The CDR3 bases are TGTGCCAGCAGTTACGGGGTGGTCCACAATGAGCAGTTCTTC.